The sequence of this TCR beta chain was determined in a study of radiation and T cells in renal cell carcinoma. Whole-study findings and limits: No pretreatment tumor biopsies were available for baseline clonotypes. From baseline, blood top tumor clonotypes peaked at 2 weeks post-radiation.

Sequenced by immunoSEQ multiplex PCR; TCRdb stores in-frame clones only, minus some. The repertoire holds under 200,000 clones, with approximately 90% as singletons. This CDR3 is 13 amino acids long. Trimming shortened V by 1 base and J by 3 bases, and 6 bases separated the two germline ends. Per the germline V gene, CDR1 is MNHEY and CDR2 is SVGAGI. Regarding this clone: The antigen is undetermined.

Regarding time point: blood 4 weeks post-SBRT, at nephrectomy. As to treatment: 15 Gy SBRT to primary tumor, nephrectomy 4 weeks later. Nephrectomy followed 15 Gy stereotactic body radiation by 4 weeks. The rearrangement links TRBV6-5 to TRBJ1-2; D is unclear. The sequenced sample was blood, obtained from a patient whose treatment included radiotherapy and nephrectomy. The receptor was isolated from a woman between 45 and 60 years old with renal cell carcinoma. CDR3: CASSYFSHYGYTF. As DNA, the CDR3 is TGTGCCAGCAGTTACTTTTCTCACTATGGCTACACCTTC.